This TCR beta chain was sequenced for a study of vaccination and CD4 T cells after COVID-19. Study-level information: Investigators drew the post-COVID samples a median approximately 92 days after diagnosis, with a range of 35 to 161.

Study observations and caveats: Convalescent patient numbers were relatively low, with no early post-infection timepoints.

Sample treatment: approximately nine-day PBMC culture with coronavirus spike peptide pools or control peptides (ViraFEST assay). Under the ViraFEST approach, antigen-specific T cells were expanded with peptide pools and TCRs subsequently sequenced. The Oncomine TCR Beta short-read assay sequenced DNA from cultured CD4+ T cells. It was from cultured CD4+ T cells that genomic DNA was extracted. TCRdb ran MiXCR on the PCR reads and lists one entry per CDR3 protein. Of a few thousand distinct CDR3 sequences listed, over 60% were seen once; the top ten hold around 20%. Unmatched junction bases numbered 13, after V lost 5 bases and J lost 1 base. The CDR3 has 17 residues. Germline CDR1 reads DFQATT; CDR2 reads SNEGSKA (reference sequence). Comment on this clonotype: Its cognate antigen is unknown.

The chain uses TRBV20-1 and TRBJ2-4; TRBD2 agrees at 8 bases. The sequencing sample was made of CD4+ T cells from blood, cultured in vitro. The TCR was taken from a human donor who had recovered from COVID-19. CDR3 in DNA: TGCAGTGCTGACTCATCCGGGACTAGGCGGGCCAAAAACATTCAGTACTTC. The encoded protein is CSADSSGTRRAKNIQYF.